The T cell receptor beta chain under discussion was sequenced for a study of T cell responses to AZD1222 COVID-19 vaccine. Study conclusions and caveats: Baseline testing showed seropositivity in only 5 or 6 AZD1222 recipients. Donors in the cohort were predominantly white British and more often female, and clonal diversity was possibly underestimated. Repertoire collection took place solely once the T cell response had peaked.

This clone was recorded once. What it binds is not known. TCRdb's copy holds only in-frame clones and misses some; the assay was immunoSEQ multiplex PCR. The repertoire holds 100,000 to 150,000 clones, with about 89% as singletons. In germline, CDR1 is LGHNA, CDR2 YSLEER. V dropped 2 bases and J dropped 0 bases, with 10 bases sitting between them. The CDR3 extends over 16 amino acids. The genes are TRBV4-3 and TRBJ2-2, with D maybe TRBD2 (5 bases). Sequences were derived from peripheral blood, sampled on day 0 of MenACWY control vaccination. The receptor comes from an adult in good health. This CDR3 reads CASSQTAGANTGELFF. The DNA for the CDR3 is TGCGCCAGCAGCCAAACGGCGGGTGCGAACACCGGGGAGCTGTTTTTT.